This T cell receptor beta chain is from a study of persistence of HIV-infected CD4 T cells. Study background: Antigen stimulation activated a lower proportion of cells, more of them memory, than anti-CD3/anti-CD28 stimulation.

As to this clone: Its antigen is still unknown.

The study's findings and limits: Degenerate expanded CDR3beta sequences were enriched among CMV- and Gag-responding cells. CMV- and Gag-responding cells had lower TCRbeta richness than CD3/CD28-responding cells.

Sequencing used immunoSEQ version 4 in survey mode. Libraries were prepared by immunoSEQ multiplex PCR; TCRdb keeps only in-frame clonotypes and omits some of them. The sample holds 45,000 or so clones, 90% seen once. Anti-CD3/anti-CD28 beads served as a nonspecific positive control stimulus. Sorting selected CD4+ T cells upregulating both CD40 ligand and CD69. Anti-CD28/CD49d costimulation, CD40-blocking antibody and enfuvirtide were given to CD8-depleted PBMCs for 18 hours. The V end lost 0 bases, the J end lost 5 bases, and 8 bases lay between the germline ends. This CDR3 region has 13 residues. This sample comprised CD4+ T cells sorted from PBMCs after approximately 20-hour stimulation, obtained from a patient who received antiretroviral therapy. This clonotype originated in an adult woman with HIV who was CMV-seropositive. This chain links TRBV5-3 with TRBJ1-2; the D gene is possibly TRBD1 (5 bases). TRBV5-3 is annotated as an ORF whose role is uncertain. The DNA for the CDR3 is TGTGCCAGAAGCTTGGAGCCAGGGTATGGCTACACCTTC. Translation: CARSLEPGYGYTF.